A single T cell receptor (beta chain) is shown here with its context. Its target is unknown. Other DNA sequences in this specimen translate into the identical CDR3. This sample stems from a study of shared clonotypes between healthy human individuals. Sequenced by immunoSEQ multiplex PCR; TCRdb stores in-frame clones only, minus some. The table lists some 2,500,000 clones, over 85% of them singletons. General study points: Relative to their counterparts shared across all four donors, non-shared clonotypes exhibited diminished generation probabilities.

This CDR3 region has 14 residues. Looked up from germline, CDR1 is SGHRS and CDR2 is YFSETQ. Trimming stripped 0 bases from V and 5 bases from J, with 9 bases between. The gene calls are TRBV5-1 and TRBJ2-1; D is uncertain. The receptor comes from a man between 18 and 29 years old in good health. Some clones in this sample may be carry-over from other donors' samples. The sample taken for sequencing was naive CD4+ T cells from PBMCs. Subset denoted: CD45RA+ positively selected. The CDR3 region is CASSLAGGNNEQFF. CDR3 sequence (DNA): TGCGCCAGCAGCTTGGCCGGTGGCAACAATGAGCAGTTCTTC.